The next 30 T cell receptor beta chains were all read from a single sample in a study of tumor-infiltrating lymphocytes in oesophageal squamous cell carcinoma. In TCRdb, the PCR reads were re-called with MiXCR into one record per CDR3 protein. The profile shows about 25,000 distinct CDR3 sequences, roughly 40% of them singletons. The sample was esophageal tumor tissue. The receptors stem from a male donor with esophageal squamous cell carcinoma.

Notes on this clonotype: As the CDR3 is not closed by the conserved phenylalanine or tryptophan, this likely results from a read error. No DNA is shown, since the ends of the CDR3 on it are uncertain; the CDR3 is the one TCRdb lists. This chain uses TRBV11-2 with TRBJ2-7. Germline V CDR1 and CDR2: SGHAT, FQNNGV. The CDR3 has 16 amino acids, counting both end residues. This CDR3 reads CASSLGRNNYGYTFGS.

As to this clonotype: The junction differs from germline at one of its ends, possibly a read error. V and J are TRBV5-3 and TRBJ2-4; D is perhaps TRBD1 or TRBD2 (5 bases each). TRBV5-3 carries the ORF label, with uncertain function. The CDR3 covers 14 residues. In nucleotides, the CDR3 is TGTGCCAGCAGCTGGTTTGACTGGGACGACATTCAGTACTTC. It codes for CASSWFDWDDIQYF.

This clonotype was detected many times. This chain links TRBV24-1 with TRBJ1-1; D is uncertain. This CDR3 comprises 13 residues. V was cut by 2 bases and J by 3 bases, with 6 bases left in between. Per the germline V gene, CDR1 is KGHDR and CDR2 is SFDVKD. The CDR3 reads CATSDSSYTEAFF. CDR3 bases: TGTGCCACCAGTGATTCGAGTTACACTGAAGCTTTCTTT.

This clonotype showed up just a few times. The genes are TRBV7-8 and TRBJ2-1; D remains unclear. With the DNA end fitting TRBJ2-5 better, the J assignment may be wrong. This CDR3 has 13 residues. Germline V gene data show CDR1 as SGHVS and CDR2 as FQNEAQ. CDR3 protein: CASRPPAQETQYF. The CDR3, as DNA: TGTGCCAGCAGACCACCAGCACAAGAGACCCAGTACTTC.

This clonotype was counted at least ten times. The rearrangement links TRBV6-1 to TRBJ1-1, with D tentatively TRBD1 (6 bases). This CDR3 comprises 15 residues. Trimming stripped 7 bases from V and 2 bases from J, with 17 bases between. Germline CDR1 is MNHNS and CDR2 is SASEGT. For the CDR3, the DNA is TGTGCCAGCAACTCAAACGGGGGGCGAAACACTGAAGCTTTCTTT. Translating gives CASNSNGGRNTEAFF.

The chain links TRBV7-8 to TRBJ2-7; 9 bases map to TRBD2. Germline lookup yields CDR1 SGHVS and CDR2 FQNEAQ. V gave up 0 bases and J gave up 3 bases; unmatched junction bases: 12. The CDR3 contains 18 residues. In DNA form, the CDR3 reads TGTGCCAGCAGCTTAGCGCGGGCTGGCGGGAGGGTCCTCTACGAGCAGTACTTC. This translates into CASSLARAGGRVLYEQYF.

The chain uses TRBV9 and TRBJ2-5; D unclear. The CDR3 is 15 amino acids. The germline V and J ends were trimmed by 0 bases and 5 bases, with 14 bases remaining between them. Germline loops: CDR1 SGDLS, CDR2 YYNGEE. The CDR3 loop is CASSVGGSSGETQYF. CDR3 in DNA: TGTGCCAGCAGCGTAGGTGGCAGTTCTGGGGAGACCCAGTACTTC.

The chain couples TRBV6-8 to TRBJ2-3; 10 nucleotides line up with TRBD2. The DNA end favors TRBJ2-1, so the J call may be wrong. The CDR3 loop spans 15 amino acids. Germline assignment: CDR1 MNHGY and CDR2 SAAAGT. The CDR3 DNA sequence: TGTGCCAGCAGTTACGGAGCGGGGGGGCCAAATGAGCAGTTCTTC. Its protein is CASSYGAGGPNEQFF.

The J gene is TRBJ2-1, the V gene TRBV18; 8 bases map to TRBD2. The end of the DNA aligns better with TRBJ2-7, so the J call may be wrong. Germline CDR1 reads KGHSH; CDR2 reads LQKENI. The CDR3 spans 15 residues. CDR3 residues: CASSPGGGNAYEQYF. The CDR3 nucleotides are TGTGCCAGCTCACCCGGCGGGGGGAATGCCTACGAGCAGTACTTC.

The rearrangement uses TRBV7-2 and TRBJ2-3; 7 bases line up with TRBD1. The J call is in doubt because the DNA end fits TRBJ2-1 better. In germline, CDR1 is SGHTA, CDR2 FQGNSA. The CDR3 spans 15 residues. CDR3 sequence reads: CASSLAGTDYNEQFF. DNA for the CDR3: TGTGCCAGCAGCTTAGCGGGGACAGATTACAATGAGCAGTTCTTC.

The J gene is TRBJ2-3, the V gene TRBV28, with D uncertain. The last part of the DNA fits TRBJ1-1 better; the J call may be wrong. The CDR3 has 15 residues. In germline, CDR1 is MDHEN, CDR2 SYDVKM. CDR3: CASSQSARLNTEAFF. In nucleotides, the CDR3 is TGTGCCAGCAGTCAATCGGCCCGACTGAACACTGAAGCTTTCTTT.

This clonotype has a handful of counts. The rearrangement joins TRBV5-6 to TRBJ2-5; no clear D. The J call may be mistaken, given a closer DNA end match to TRBJ2-7. The CDR3 covers 12 residues. Germline-derived CDR1 and CDR2 are SGHDT and YYEEEE. DNA of the CDR3: TGTGCCAGCAGCTTGGGGGACTACGAGCAGTACTTC. It is translated as CASSLGDYEQYF.

This clonotype was observed many times. The genes are TRBV27 and TRBJ2-6; D is unresolved. The V end lost 2 bases, the J end lost 2 bases, and 7 bases lay between the germline ends. Per germline, CDR1 MNHEY and CDR2 SMNVEV (reference sequence). The CDR3 contains 15 residues. The CDR3 is CASSLGRAGANVLTF. The CDR3 bases are TGTGCCAGCAGTTTAGGTAGAGCTGGGGCCAACGTCCTGACTTTC.

The sample holds many counts of this clonotype. The genes are TRBV5-1 and TRBJ1-1; D unresolved. From germline, CDR1 is SGHRS and CDR2 YFSETQ. The ends were cut back, 4 bases at V and 5 bases at J, with 9 bases in the middle. The CDR3 contains 12 residues. CDR3 in DNA: TGCGCCAGCAGCCCCGGGCTGACTGAAGCTTTCTTT. It is translated as CASSPGLTEAFF.

The chain carries TRBV20-1 and TRBJ2-6, with TRBD1 as a possible D gene (6 bases). The DNA end lines up better with TRBJ1-2; the J call may be wrong. The CDR3 has 13 residues. Germline V gene sequence: CDR1 DFQATT, CDR2 SNEGSKA (reference sequence). The CDR3 here is CSARGRTAYGYTF. The DNA of the CDR3 is TGCAGTGCTAGAGGCAGGACAGCCTATGGCTACACCTTC.

V is TRBV30 and J is TRBJ1-2, with D uncertain. The V gene's germline CDR1 is GTSNPN and CDR2 SVGIG (reference sequence). CDR3 length equals 12 residues. Between the trimmed V and J ends, which lost 4 bases and 4 bases, there was a span of 10 bases. CDR3 nucleotide sequence: TGTGCCTGGATAGACACCTCCTATGGCTACACCTTC. It specifies CAWIDTSYGYTF.

J is TRBJ2-5 and V is TRBV10-3; 11 bases are shared with TRBD1. Near its end, the DNA agrees better with TRBJ2-1, so the J call may be wrong. The CDR3 spans 18 residues. Germline CDR1 and CDR2: ENHRY and SYGVKD. CDR3 nucleotide sequence: TGTGCCATCAGTGAGCCTTACCTTGGAGGACAGGGGGCCTACGAGCAGTTCTTC. The encoded protein is CAISEPYLGGQGAYEQFF.

Details on this clonotype: The conserved phenylalanine or tryptophan is not found at the CDR3 terminus, so this likely reflects a read error. The DNA is omitted, as the CDR3 cannot be located on it reliably, and the CDR3 follows TCRdb's listing. V and J are TRBV7-2 and TRBJ1-6. The CDR3 region is 19 residues in length, termini included. Germline values: CDR1 SGHTA, CDR2 FQGNSA. The CDR3 reads CASSLAPSGTAYNEQFFGP.

The rearrangement uses TRBV28 and TRBJ1-2; possibly TRBD1 for D (6 bases). CDR1 is MDHEN, CDR2 SYDVKM, per germline. Deletions cut 4 bases from V and 4 bases from J, with 16 bases between. This CDR3 has 15 residues. The CDR3 DNA is TGTGCCAGCAGTTCCTATTACGGGGGCCCCTATGGCTACACCTTC. Amino acid sequence: CASSSYYGGPYGYTF.

This chain's CDR3 is CATSESPDTEAFF. CDR3 DNA sequence: TGTGCCACCAGTGAATCTCCAGACACTGAAGCTTTCTTT. The V call is TRBV24-1, the J call TRBJ1-1; no firm D call. The CDR3 runs 13 residues. CDR1 and CDR2 from the germline V gene are KGHDR and SFDVKD. Deletions cut 4 bases from V and 3 bases from J, with 8 bases between.

This chain joins TRBV7-4 and TRBJ2-4, with D possibly matching TRBD1 (6 bases). The J call is doubtful: the DNA matches TRBJ2-7 better. Germline V lookup: CDR1 SGHVT, CDR2 SQSDAQ. The CDR3 runs 14 residues. Here the CDR3 reads CASSPDRSTYEQYF. DNA for the CDR3: TGTGCCAGCAGCCCAGACAGGTCAACCTACGAGCAGTACTTC.

The chain carries TRBV24-1 and TRBJ2-4, with D uncertain. The last part of the DNA fits TRBJ2-1 better; the J call may be wrong. From germline, CDR1 is KGHDR and CDR2 SFDVKD. This CDR3 has 14 residues. The CDR3 sequence is CATSVDEPSLEQFF. DNA for the CDR3: TGTGCCACCAGTGTGGACGAACCATCTCTTGAGCAGTTCTTC.

In its sample, this clonotype was seen many times. This rearrangement joins TRBV18 to TRBJ2-5, with 9 bases matching TRBD2. The CDR3 totals 15 residues. Germline lookup yields CDR1 KGHSH and CDR2 LQKENI. Unmatched junction bases numbered 5, after V lost 3 bases and J lost 3 bases. CDR3 bases: TGTGCCAGCTCACCCACACGGACTAGCGAAGAGACCCAGTACTTC. Protein sequence: CASSPTRTSEETQYF.

This clonotype was recorded at least ten times. This sequence joins TRBV27 and TRBJ2-3; 10 nucleotides line up with TRBD2. Germline-derived CDR1 and CDR2 are MNHEY and SMNVEV (reference sequence). The CDR3 contains 18 residues. After removal of 7 bases from V and 4 bases from J, the junction contained 17 bases not matched to a gene. The CDR3 region has the DNA TGTGCCAGCAACCCCTCGGGACTAGCGTTAGGGTTCGCAGATACGCAGTATTTT. This translates into CASNPSGLALGFADTQYF.

This clonotype is categorized as large. This chain connects TRBV6-1 to TRBJ2-2; 9 bases match TRBD1. Germline CDR1 and CDR2: MNHNS and SASEGT. The length of the CDR3 is 15 residues. Losses at the gene ends were 5 bases for V and 9 bases for J; bases not matched to a gene: 10. The CDR3 spells CASSFWTGVDRELFF. The CDR3 DNA is TGTGCCAGCAGTTTCTGGACAGGGGTGGATAGGGAGCTGTTTTTT.

The chain uses TRBV20-1 and TRBJ2-3; TRBD2 matches 10 bases. Germline lookup yields CDR1 DFQATT and CDR2 SNEGSKA (reference sequence). Trimming removed 1 base from V and 2 bases from J; junction bases left unmatched: 6. CDR3 length equals 16 residues. CDR3 in amino acids: CSARVWLAGVTDTQYF. The CDR3 nucleotides read TGCAGTGCTAGAGTATGGCTAGCGGGGGTCACAGATACGCAGTATTTT.

This clonotype appeared once. The junction and the germline gene differ at one end; a read error may be behind it. This sequence joins TRBV19 and TRBJ1-6; D not resolved. Germline-derived CDR1 and CDR2 are LNHDA and SQIVND (reference sequence). The CDR3 consists of 13 residues. This CDR3 is CASSIRSSYQQYF. As DNA, the CDR3 is TGTGCCAGTAGTATACGGTCATCCTACCAGCAGTACTTT.

This clonotype was observed many times. Written as DNA, the CDR3 is TGTGCCCTCAGAGGTCCCACTGAAGCTTTCTTT. As protein: CALRGPTEAFF. The chain carries TRBV6-1 and TRBJ1-1, with unresolved D. CDR1 and CDR2 (germline): MNHNS, SASEGT. The CDR3 runs to 11 residues. The V and J ends lost 11 bases and 4 bases respectively, with 11 bases between them.

The rearrangement uses TRBV2 and TRBJ2-7; TRBD2 matches at 8 bases. Per the germline V gene, CDR1 is SNHLY and CDR2 is FYNNEI. V lost 3 bases to trimming and J lost 3 bases; unmatched junction nucleotides: 7. CDR3 length equals 15 residues. The chain's CDR3 is CASSDRGGENYEQYF. CDR3 sequence (DNA): TGTGCCAGCAGTGACCGGGGGGGTGAGAACTACGAGCAGTACTTC.

This clonotype was recorded at least ten times. Since a much larger clone is just one base distant, this may be a read error. The chain recombines TRBV6-1 with TRBJ2-5; 8 bases fit TRBD2. Losses at the gene ends were 7 bases for V and 11 bases for J; bases not matched to a gene: 15. The CDR3 loop spans 14 amino acids. Germline V gene lookup returns CDR1 MNHNS and CDR2 SASEGT. This CDR3 is CASTRIAGYNEQYF. CDR3 sequence (DNA): TGTGCCAGCACCCGAATAGCGGGATATAATGAGCAGTACTTC.